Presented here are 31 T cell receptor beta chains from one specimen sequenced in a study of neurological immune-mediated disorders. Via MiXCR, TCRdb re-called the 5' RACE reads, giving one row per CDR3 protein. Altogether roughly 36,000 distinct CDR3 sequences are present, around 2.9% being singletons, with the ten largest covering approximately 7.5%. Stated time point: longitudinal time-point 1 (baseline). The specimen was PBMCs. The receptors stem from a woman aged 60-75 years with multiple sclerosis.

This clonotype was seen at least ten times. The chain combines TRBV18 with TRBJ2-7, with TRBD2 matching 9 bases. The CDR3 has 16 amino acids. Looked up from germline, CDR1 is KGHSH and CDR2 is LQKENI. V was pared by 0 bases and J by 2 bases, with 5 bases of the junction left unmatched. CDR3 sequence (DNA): TGTGCCAGCTCACCACCGTCGAGCGGGGGGACCTACGAGCAGTACTTC. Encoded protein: CASSPPSSGGTYEQYF.

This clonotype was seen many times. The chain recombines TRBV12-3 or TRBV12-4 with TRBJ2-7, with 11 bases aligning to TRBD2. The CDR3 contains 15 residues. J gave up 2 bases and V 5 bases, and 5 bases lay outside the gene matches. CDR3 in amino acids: CASSPNSGGAYEQYF. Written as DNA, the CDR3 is TGTGCCAGCAGTCCTAATAGCGGGGGGGCCTACGAGCAGTACTTC.

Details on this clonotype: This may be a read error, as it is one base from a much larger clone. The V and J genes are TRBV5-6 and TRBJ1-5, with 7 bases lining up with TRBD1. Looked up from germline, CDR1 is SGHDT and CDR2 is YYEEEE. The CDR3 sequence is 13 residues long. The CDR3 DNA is TGTGCCAGCAGCTCAATAGGGGGCCAGCCCCAGAATTTT. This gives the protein CASSSIGGQPQNF.

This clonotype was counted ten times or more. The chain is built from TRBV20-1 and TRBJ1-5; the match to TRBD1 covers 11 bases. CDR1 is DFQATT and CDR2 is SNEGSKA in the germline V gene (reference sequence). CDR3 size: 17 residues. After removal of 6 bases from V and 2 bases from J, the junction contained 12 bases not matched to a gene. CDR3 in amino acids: CSATGGDRGNGNQPQHF. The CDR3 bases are TGCAGTGCAACAGGTGGGGACAGGGGGAATGGCAATCAGCCCCAGCATTTT.

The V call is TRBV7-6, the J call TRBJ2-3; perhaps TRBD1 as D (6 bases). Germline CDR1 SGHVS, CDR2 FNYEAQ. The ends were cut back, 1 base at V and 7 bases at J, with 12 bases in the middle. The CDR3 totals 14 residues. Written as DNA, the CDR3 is TGTGCCAGCAGCTTAGGGGGGCCCCCAAATACGCAGTATTTT. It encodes CASSLGGPPNTQYF.

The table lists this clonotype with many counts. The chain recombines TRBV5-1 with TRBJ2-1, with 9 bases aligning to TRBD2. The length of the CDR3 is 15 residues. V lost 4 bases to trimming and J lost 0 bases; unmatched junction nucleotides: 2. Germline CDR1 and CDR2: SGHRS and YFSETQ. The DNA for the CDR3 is TGCGCCAGCAGCCCAGCGGGGGGCTCCTACAATGAGCAGTTCTTC. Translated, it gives CASSPAGGSYNEQFF.

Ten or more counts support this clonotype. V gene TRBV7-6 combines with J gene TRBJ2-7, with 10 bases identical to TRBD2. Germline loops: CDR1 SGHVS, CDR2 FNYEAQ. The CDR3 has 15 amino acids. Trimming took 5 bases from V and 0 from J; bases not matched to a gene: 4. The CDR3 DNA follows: TGTGCCAGCAGCCCCGTAGCGGGGGGCTCCTACGAGCAGTACTTC. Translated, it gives CASSPVAGGSYEQYF.

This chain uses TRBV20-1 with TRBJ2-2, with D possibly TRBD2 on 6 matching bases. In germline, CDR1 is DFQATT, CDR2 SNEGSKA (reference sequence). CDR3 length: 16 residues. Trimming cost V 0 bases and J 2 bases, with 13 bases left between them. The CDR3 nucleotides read TGCAGTGCTAGAGATCTAGGAGGGGACAACACCGGGGAGCTGTTTTTT. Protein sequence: CSARDLGGDNTGELFF.

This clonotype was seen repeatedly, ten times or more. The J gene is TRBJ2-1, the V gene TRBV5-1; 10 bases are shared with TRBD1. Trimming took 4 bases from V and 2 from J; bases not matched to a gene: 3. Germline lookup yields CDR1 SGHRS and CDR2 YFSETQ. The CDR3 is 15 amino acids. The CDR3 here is CASSPGQGTYNEQFF. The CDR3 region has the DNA TGCGCCAGCAGCCCGGGACAGGGGACCTACAATGAGCAGTTCTTC.

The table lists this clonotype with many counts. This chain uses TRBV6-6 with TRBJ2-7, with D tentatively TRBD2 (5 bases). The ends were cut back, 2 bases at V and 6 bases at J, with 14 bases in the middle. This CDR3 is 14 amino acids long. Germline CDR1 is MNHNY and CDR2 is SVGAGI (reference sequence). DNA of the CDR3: TGTGCCAGCAGTTACGGTTCGGGAACTGCCGAGCAGTACTTC. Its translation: CASSYGSGTAEQYF.

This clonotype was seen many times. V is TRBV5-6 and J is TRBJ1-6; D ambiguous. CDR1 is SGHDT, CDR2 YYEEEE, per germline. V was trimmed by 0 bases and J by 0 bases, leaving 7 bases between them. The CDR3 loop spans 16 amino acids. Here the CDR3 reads CASSLGSSSYNSPLHF. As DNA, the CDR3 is TGTGCCAGCAGCTTGGGGTCGAGCTCCTATAATTCACCCCTCCACTTT.

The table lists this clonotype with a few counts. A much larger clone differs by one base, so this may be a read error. CDR3 sequence (DNA): TGCGCCAGCAGCTTGGTAGGGGGCCAAGAGACCCAGTACTTC. Amino acids: CASSLVGGQETQYF. The chain couples TRBV5-1 to TRBJ2-5, with D possibly matching TRBD1 (6 bases). The germline gives CDR1 SGHRS, CDR2 YFSETQ. The V and J ends lost 0 bases and 1 base respectively, with 7 bases between them. The CDR3 totals 14 residues.

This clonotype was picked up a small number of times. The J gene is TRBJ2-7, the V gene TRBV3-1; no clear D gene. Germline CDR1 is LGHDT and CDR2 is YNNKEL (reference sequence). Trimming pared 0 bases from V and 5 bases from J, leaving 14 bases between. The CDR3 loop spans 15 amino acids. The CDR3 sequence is CASSQDWGWENEQYF. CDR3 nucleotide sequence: TGTGCCAGCAGCCAAGATTGGGGTTGGGAAAACGAGCAGTACTTC.

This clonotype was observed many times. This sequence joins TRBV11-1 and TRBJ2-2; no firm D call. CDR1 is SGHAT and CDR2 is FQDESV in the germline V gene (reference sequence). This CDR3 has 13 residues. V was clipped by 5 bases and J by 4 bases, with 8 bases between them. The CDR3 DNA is TGTGCCAGCAGCCTTAATCCCACCGGGGAGCTGTTTTTT. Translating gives CASSLNPTGELFF.

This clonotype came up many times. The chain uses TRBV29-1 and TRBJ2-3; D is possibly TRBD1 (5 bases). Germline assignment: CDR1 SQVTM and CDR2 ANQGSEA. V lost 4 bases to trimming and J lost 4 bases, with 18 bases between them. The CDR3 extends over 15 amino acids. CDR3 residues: CSVALGLPRADTQYF. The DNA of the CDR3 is TGCAGCGTTGCTCTGGGGCTCCCTCGCGCAGATACGCAGTATTTT.

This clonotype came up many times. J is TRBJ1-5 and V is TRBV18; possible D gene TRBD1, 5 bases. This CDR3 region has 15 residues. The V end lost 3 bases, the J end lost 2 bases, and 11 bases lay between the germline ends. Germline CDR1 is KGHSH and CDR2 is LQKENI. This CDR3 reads CASSPDTSGNQPQHF. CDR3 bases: TGTGCCAGCTCACCGGACACAAGTGGCAATCAGCCCCAGCATTTT.

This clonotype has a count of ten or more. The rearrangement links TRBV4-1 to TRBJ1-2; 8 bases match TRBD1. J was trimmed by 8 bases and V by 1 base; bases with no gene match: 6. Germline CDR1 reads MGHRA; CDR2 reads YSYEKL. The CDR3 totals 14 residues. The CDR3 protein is CASSQVGTGDGYTF. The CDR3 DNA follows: TGCGCCAGCAGCCAAGTGGGGACAGGTGACGGCTACACCTTC.

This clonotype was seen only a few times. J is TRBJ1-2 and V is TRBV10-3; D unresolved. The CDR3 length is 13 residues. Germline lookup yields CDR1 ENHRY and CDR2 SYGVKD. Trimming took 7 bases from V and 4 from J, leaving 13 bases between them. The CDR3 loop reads CAITPDSRYGYTF. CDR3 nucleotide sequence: TGTGCCATCACTCCTGACTCTCGCTATGGCTACACCTTC.

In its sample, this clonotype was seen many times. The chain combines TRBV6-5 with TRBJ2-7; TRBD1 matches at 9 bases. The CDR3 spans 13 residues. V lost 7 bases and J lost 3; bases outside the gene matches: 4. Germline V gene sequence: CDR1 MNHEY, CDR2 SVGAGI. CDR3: CASKGTGNYEQYF. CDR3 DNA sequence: TGTGCCAGCAAGGGGACAGGGAACTACGAGCAGTACTTC.

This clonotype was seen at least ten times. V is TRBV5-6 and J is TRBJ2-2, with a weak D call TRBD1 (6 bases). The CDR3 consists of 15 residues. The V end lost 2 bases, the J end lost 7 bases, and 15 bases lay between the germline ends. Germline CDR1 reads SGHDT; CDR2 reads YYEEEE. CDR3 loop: CASSFGLQGNGELFF. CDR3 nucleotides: TGTGCCAGCAGCTTCGGCCTACAGGGTAACGGGGAGCTGTTTTTT.

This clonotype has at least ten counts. The CDR3 protein is CASSPTGGNTEAFF. CDR3 DNA: TGTGCCAGCAGCCCGACAGGGGGGAACACTGAAGCTTTCTTT. The rearrangement links TRBV7-6 to TRBJ1-1, with 9 nucleotides matching TRBD1. The V gene end was trimmed by 5 bases and the J gene end by 1 base; junction bases not matched to a gene: 2. Germline CDR1 SGHVS, CDR2 FNYEAQ. The CDR3 has 14 amino acids.

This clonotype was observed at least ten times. CDR3 sequence reads: CASSLPQGNNSPLHF. As DNA, the CDR3 is TGTGCCAGCAGCCTCCCCCAGGGAAACAATTCACCCCTCCACTTT. V and J are TRBV13 and TRBJ1-6; the D gene is possibly TRBD1 (5 bases). Per germline, CDR1 PRHDT and CDR2 FYEKMQ (reference sequence). Deletions cut 5 bases from V and 7 bases from J, with 15 bases between. CDR3 size: 15 residues.

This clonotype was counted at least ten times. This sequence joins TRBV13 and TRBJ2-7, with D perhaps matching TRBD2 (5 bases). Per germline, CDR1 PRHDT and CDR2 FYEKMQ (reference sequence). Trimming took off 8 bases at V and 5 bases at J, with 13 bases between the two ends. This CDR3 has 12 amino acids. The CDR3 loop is CASARAADEQYF. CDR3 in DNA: TGTGCCAGCGCGAGGGCCGCCGACGAGCAGTACTTC.

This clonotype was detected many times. The CDR3 coding sequence is TGCAGTGCTAGAGATGAGGTTTGGGCGGGGGGGCAGCAGTTCTTC. Protein: CSARDEVWAGGQQFF. This chain connects TRBV20-1 to TRBJ2-1; 9 bases are a match to TRBD2. The germline gives CDR1 DFQATT, CDR2 SNEGSKA (reference sequence). J gave up 11 bases and V 0 bases, and 11 bases lay outside the gene matches. The CDR3 has 15 amino acids.

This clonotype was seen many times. The CDR3: CASSPSGAQETQYF. DNA for the CDR3: TGCGCCAGCAGCCCGTCGGGGGCCCAAGAGACCCAGTACTTC. The chain links TRBV5-1 to TRBJ2-5; D may correspond to TRBD1 or TRBD2 (6 bases each). V dropped 4 bases and J dropped 1 base, with 11 bases sitting between them. The CDR3 contains 14 residues. Per germline, CDR1 SGHRS and CDR2 YFSETQ.

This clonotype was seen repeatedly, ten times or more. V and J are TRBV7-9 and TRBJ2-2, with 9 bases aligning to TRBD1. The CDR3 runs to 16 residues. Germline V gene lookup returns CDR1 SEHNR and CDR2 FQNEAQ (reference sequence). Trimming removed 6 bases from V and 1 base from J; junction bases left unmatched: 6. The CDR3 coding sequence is TGTGCCAGCAGGTCCAGGACAGGGGTGAACACCGGGGAGCTGTTTTTT. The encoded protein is CASRSRTGVNTGELFF.

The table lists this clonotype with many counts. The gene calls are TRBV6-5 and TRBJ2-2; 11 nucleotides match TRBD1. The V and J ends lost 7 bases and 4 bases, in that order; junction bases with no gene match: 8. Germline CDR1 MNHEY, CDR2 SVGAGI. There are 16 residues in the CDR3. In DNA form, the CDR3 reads TGTGCCAGCAAACATCCCGGGACAGGGGGCACCGGGGAGCTGTTTTTT. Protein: CASKHPGTGGTGELFF.

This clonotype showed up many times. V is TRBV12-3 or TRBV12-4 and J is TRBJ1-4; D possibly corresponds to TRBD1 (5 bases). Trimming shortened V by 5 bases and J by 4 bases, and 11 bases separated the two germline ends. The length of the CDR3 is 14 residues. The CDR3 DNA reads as TGTGCCAGCAGTGCGACAGAGGATAATGAAAAACTGTTTTTT. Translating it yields CASSATEDNEKLFF.

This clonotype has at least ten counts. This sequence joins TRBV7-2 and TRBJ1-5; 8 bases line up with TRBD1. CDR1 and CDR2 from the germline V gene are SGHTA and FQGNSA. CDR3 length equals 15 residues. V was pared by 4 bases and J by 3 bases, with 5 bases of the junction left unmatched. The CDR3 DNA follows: TGTGCCAGCAGCTCAGGACAGGGCTACAATCAGCCCCAGCATTTT. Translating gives CASSSGQGYNQPQHF.

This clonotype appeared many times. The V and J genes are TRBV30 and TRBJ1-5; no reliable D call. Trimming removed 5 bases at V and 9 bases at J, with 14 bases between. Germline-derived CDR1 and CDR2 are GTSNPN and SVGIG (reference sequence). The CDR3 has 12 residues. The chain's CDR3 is CAWSMRRGPQHF. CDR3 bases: TGTGCCTGGTCAATGCGACGGGGGCCCCAGCATTTT.

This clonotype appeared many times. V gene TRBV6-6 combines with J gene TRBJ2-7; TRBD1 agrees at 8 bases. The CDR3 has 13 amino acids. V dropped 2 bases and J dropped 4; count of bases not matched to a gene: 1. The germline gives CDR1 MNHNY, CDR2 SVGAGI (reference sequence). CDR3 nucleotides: TGTGCCAGCAGTTACGACAGGGGTTACGAGCAGTACTTC. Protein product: CASSYDRGYEQYF.